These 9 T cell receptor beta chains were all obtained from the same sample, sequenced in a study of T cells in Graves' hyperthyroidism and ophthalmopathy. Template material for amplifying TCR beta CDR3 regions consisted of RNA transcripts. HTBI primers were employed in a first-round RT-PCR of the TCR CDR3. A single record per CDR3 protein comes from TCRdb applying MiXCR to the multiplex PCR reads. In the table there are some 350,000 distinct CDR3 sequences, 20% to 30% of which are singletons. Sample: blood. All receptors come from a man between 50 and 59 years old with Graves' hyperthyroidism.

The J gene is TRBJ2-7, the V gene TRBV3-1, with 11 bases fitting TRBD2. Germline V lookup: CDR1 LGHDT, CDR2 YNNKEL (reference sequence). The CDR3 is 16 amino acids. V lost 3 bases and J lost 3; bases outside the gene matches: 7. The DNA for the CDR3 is TGTGCCAGCAGCCAGGAAACTAGCGGGAGTTTCTACGAGCAGTACTTC. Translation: CASSQETSGSFYEQYF.

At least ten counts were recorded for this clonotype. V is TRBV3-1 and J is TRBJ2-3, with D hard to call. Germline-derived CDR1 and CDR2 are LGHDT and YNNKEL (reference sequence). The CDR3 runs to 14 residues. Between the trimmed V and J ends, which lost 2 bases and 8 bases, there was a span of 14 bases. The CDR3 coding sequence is TGTGCCAGCAGCCAAAGGCAGGCAGTTAGTACGCAGTATTTT. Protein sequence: CASSQRQAVSTQYF.

Written as DNA, the CDR3 is TGTGCCAGCAGTCACTTTGGGGAAAACACTGAAGCTTTCTTT. Translation gives CASSHFGENTEAFF. The chain uses TRBV6-5 and TRBJ1-1, with D unclear. Germline CDR1 and CDR2: MNHEY and SVGAGI. Between the trimmed V and J ends, which lost 5 bases and 2 bases, there was a span of 12 bases. The CDR3 runs 14 residues.

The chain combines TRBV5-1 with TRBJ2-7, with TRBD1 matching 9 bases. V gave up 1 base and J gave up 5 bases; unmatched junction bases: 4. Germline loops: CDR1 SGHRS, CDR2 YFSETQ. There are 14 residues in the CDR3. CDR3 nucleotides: TGCGCCAGCAGCTTGACAGGGGGCGTTCACGAGCAGTACTTC. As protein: CASSLTGGVHEQYF.

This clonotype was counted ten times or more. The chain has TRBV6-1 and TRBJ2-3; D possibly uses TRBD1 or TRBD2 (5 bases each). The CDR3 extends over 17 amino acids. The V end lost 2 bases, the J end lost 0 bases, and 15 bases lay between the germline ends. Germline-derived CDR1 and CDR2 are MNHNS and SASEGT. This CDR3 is CASSEFRDHSSTDTQYF. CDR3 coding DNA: TGTGCCAGCAGTGAATTCCGGGACCACTCTAGCACAGATACGCAGTATTTT.

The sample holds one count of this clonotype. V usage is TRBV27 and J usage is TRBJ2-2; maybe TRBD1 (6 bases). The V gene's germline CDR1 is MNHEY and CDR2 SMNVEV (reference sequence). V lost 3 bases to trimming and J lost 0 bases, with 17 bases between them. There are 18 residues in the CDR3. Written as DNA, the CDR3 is TGTGCCAGCAGTTTTATCAGTCCGGACAGCGCGAACACCGGGGAGCTGTTTTTT. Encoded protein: CASSFISPDSANTGELFF.

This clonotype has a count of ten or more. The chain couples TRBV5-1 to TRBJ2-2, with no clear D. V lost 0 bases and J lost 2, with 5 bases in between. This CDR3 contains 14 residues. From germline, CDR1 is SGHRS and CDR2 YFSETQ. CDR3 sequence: CASSLVTNTGELFF. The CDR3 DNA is TGCGCCAGCAGCTTGGTTACTAACACCGGGGAGCTGTTTTTT. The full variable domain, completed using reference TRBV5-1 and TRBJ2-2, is KAGVTQTPRYLIKTRGQQVTLSCSPISGHRSVSWYQQTPGQGLQFLFEYFSETQRNKGNFPGRFSGRQFSNSRSEMNVSTLELGDSALYLCASSLVTNTGELFFGEGSRLTVL.

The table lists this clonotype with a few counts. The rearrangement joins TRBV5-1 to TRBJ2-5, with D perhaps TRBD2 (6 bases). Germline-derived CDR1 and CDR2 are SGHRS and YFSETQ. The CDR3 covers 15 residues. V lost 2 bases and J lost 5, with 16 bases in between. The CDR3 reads CASSFALQSGETQYF. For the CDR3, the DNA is TGCGCCAGCAGCTTCGCCCTACAGAGCGGGGAGACCCAGTACTTC.

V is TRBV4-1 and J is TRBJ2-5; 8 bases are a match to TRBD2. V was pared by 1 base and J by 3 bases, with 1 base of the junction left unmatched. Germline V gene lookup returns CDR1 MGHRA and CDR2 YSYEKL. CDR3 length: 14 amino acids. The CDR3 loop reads CASSQGLAKETQYF. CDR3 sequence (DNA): TGCGCCAGCAGCCAAGGACTAGCGAAAGAGACCCAGTACTTC.